This T cell receptor (beta chain) came from a study of blood T cell repertoires in COVID-19. The Seattle patients, enrolled during active infection, were followed longitudinally. The repertoire was sequenced with immunoSEQ multiplex PCR; TCRdb's copy has only in-frame clones and lacks some. The sample includes some 220,000 clones, approximately 85% of them seen just once. The sequence came from a woman in her sixties or seventies with COVID-19, enrolled during active disease. Sequencing input: peripheral blood.

The CDR3 reads CASSVEGQGNTIYF. Here the CDR3 DNA reads TGTGCCAGCAGTGTGGAGGGGCAGGGAAACACCATATATTTT. V usage is TRBV2 and J usage is TRBJ1-3; D might be TRBD1 (5 bases). V dropped 4 bases and J dropped 4 bases, with 11 bases sitting between them. The CDR3 extends over 14 amino acids. Germline V gene sequence: CDR1 SNHLY, CDR2 FYNNEI.